This record concerns one TCR beta chain sequence. Authors' methods: From reference gene primer amplification, estimates of nucleated cell counts were derived. TCRdb's copy holds only in-frame clones and misses some; the assay was immunoSEQ multiplex PCR. V, J and clone size derive from that table, while D and trimming were established from the DNA sequence. The sample includes 390,000 or so clones, around 87% seen only once; the top ten take approximately 7%. This specimen comes from a study of blood T cell repertoires in COVID-19. Study as a whole: Donors in the United States, Italy and Spain gave samples during acute or convalescent COVID-19. Nucleic acid was either cDNA or gDNA, and it came from T cells, B-cell-depleted T cells, or PBMCs.

V lost 2 bases to trimming and J lost 6 bases, with 10 bases between them. The CDR3 sequence is 14 residues long. Per the germline V gene, CDR1 is LGHNA and CDR2 is YNFKEQ. The receptor was derived from a man younger than 35 with active or convalescent COVID-19. Sequences were obtained from peripheral blood. This sequence joins TRBV4-2 and TRBJ2-2; weak D call: TRBD2 (6 bases). This chain's CDR3 is CASSQTSSAGELFF. As DNA, the CDR3 is TGTGCCAGCAGCCAAACTAGCAGCGCCGGGGAGCTGTTTTTT.